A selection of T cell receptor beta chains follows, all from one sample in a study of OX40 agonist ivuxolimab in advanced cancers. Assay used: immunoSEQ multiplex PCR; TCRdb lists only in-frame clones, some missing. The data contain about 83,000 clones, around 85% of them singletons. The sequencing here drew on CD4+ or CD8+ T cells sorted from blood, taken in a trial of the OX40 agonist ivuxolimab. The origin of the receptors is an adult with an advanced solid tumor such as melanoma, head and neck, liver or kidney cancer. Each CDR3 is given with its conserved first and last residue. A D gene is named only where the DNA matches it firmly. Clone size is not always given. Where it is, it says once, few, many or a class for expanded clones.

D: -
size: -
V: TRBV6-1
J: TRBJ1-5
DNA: TGTGCCAGCAACAAAGGGCTGGATAGCAATCAGCCCCAGCATTTT
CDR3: CASNKGLDSNQPQHF

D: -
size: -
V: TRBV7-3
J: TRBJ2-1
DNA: TGTGCCAGCAGCTTAAACGCGGTTTCTTACAATGAGCAGTTCTTC
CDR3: CASSLNAVSYNEQFF

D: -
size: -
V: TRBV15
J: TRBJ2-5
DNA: TGTGCCACCAGCAGAGATTTACTAGAGACCCAGTACTTC
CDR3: CATSRDLLETQYF

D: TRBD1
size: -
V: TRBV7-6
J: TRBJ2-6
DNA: TGTGCCAGCAGCTTTACAGGGGGCGCTGGGGCCAACGTCCTGACTTTC
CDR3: CASSFTGGAGANVLTF

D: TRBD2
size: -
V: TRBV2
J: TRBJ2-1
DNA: TGTGCCAGCAGGCCTACTAGCGGGGGAGACAATGAGCAGTTCTTC
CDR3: CASRPTSGGDNEQFF

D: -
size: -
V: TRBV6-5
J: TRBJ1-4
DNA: TGTGCCAGCAGTAGATCCTCTAATGAAAAACTGTTTTTT
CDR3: CASSRSSNEKLFF

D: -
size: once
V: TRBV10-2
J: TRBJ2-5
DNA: TGCGCCAGCAGTGAGCCCGGGGAGGAGACCCAGTACTTC
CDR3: CASSEPGEETQYF

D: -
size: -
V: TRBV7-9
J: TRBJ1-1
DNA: TGTGCCAGCAGCTTAAGCGGGGGAACTGAAGCTTTCTTT
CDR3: CASSLSGGTEAFF

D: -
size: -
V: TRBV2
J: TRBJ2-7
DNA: TGTGCCAGCTCAAGAGGGGTCGGACGGGCCGAGCAGTACTTC
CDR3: CASSRGVGRAEQYF

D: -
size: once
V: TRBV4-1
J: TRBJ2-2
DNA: TGCGCCAGCAGCCAAGAACCCACCGGGGAGCTGTTTTTT
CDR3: CASSQEPTGELFF

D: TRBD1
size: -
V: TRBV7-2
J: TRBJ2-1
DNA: TGTGCCAGCAGCTTAGCGGGACAGGAGCAGTTCTTC
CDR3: CASSLAGQEQFF

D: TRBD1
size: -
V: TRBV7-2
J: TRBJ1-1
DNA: TGTGCCAGCAGCCAGCGACAGGGTCTGGAAGCTTTCTTT
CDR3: CASSQRQGLEAFF

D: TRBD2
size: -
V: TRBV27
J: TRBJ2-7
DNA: TGTGCCAGCAGTTCCAAAGCGGGGGGTCGCTACGAGCAGTACTTC
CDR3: CASSSKAGGRYEQYF

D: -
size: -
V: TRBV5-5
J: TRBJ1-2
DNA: TGTGCCAGCAGCTTGGGTCCGGGGGGCGCCTATGGCTACACCTTC
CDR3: CASSLGPGGAYGYTF

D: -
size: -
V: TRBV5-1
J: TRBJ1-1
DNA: TGCGCCAGCAGCCCTGGGGAACCTTCAAGGGAGACTGAAGCTTTCTTT
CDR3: CASSPGEPSRETEAFF

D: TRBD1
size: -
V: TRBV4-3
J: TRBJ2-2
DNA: TGCGCCAGCAGCCGGGACAGTGCGAACACCGGGGAGCTGTTTTTT
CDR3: CASSRDSANTGELFF

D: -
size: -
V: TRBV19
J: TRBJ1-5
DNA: TGTGCCAGTAGTAATCAGTCCAAACAGGTTAACCAGCATTTT
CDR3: CASSNQSKQVNQHF

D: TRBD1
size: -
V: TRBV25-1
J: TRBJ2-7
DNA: TGTGCCAGCAGGGCTCAGGGGGCTAAGTCCGAGCAGTACTTC
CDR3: CASRAQGAKSEQYF

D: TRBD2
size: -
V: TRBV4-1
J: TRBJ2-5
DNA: TGCGCCAGCAGCCAAGGGGACGGGGGGAGAGGGGAGACCCAGTACTTC
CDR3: CASSQGDGGRGETQYF

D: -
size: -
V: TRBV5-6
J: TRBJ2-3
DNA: TGTGCCAGCACCCGGGACCTTAGCACAGATACGCAGTATTTT
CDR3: CASTRDLSTDTQYF

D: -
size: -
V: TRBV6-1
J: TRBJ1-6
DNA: TGTGCCAGCAGGGCCGCGGGATATAATTCACCCCTCCACTTT
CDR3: CASRAAGYNSPLHF

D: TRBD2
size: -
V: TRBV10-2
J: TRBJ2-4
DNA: TGCGCCAGCAGTGAATACAGCGGGGTTTCCAAAAACATTCAGTACTTC
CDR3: CASSEYSGVSKNIQYF

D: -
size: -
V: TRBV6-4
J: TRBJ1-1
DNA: TGTGCCAGCAAGGTCAGGGCGGTGAACACTGAAGCTTTCTTT
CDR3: CASKVRAVNTEAFF

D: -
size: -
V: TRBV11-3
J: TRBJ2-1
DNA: TGTGCCAGCAGCCATCAATGGGGGCCGCAGTTCTTC
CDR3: CASSHQWGPQFF

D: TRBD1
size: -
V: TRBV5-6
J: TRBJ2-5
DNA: TGTGCCAGCAGCTTGGCCGCGACAGGGAGTAAGACCCAGTACTTC
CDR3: CASSLAATGSKTQYF

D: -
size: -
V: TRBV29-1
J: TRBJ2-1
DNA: TGCAGCGTGGGGGACGGCTACAATGAGCAGTTCTTC
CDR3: CSVGDGYNEQFF

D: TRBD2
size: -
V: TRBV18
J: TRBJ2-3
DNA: TGTGCCAGCTCACCTCAGACTAGCGGCTTCACAGATACGCAGTATTTT
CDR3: CASSPQTSGFTDTQYF

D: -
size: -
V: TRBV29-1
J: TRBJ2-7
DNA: TGCAGCGTTGAATTAACAGACTGGGAGCAGTACTTC
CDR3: CSVELTDWEQYF

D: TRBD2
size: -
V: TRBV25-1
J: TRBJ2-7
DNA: TGTGCCAGCAGTGGGAGACTAGCGGGAGGGAACGAGCAGTACTTC
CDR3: CASSGRLAGGNEQYF

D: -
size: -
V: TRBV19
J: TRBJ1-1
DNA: TGTGCCAGTAGCCTGAACACTGAAGCTTTCTTT
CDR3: CASSLNTEAFF

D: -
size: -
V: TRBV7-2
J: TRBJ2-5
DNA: TGTGCCAGCAACACACAGAGCGGGTCGTACCAAGAGACCCAGTACTTC
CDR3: CASNTQSGSYQETQYF

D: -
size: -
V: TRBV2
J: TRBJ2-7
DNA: TGTGCCAGCAGCCCACAGGGATACGAGCAGTACTTC
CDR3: CASSPQGYEQYF

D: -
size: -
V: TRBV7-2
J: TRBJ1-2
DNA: TGCGCCAGCAGCTTAGGACAAATTCGGGACTATGGCTACACCTTC
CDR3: CASSLGQIRDYGYTF

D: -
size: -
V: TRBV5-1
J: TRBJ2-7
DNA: TGCGCCAGCAGCCTTCAGACTAGGTACGAGCAGTACTTC
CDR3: CASSLQTRYEQYF

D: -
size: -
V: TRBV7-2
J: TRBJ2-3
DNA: TGTGCCAGCAGCCGGGGCGGGAACACAGATACGCAGTATTTT
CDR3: CASSRGGNTDTQYF

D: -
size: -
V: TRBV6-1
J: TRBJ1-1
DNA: TGTGCCAGCAGTGACCGAGGTCTGATTCTCACTGAAGCTTTCTTT
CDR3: CASSDRGLILTEAFF

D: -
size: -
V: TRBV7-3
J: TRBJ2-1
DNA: TGTGCCAGCAGCTTAAGTCTAGCAATCAATGAGCAGTTCTTC
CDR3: CASSLSLAINEQFF

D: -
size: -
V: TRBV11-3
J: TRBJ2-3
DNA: TGTGCCAGCAGTTCGAAAGGGGGGGGCTGGGCAGATACGCAGTATTTT
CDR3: CASSSKGGGWADTQYF

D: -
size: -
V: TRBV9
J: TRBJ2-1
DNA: TGTGCCAGCAGCGTAGCTGTGAGGGGTGAGCAGTTCTTC
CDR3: CASSVAVRGEQFF

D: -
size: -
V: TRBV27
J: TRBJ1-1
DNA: TGTGCCAGCAGTTTGGGGCCAGACCTAATGAACACTGAAGCTTTCTTT
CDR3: CASSLGPDLMNTEAFF

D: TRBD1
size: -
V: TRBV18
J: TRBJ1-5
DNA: TGTGCCAGCTCAGCTCAGGGGGCCCGGAGCAATCAGCCCCAGCATTTT
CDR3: CASSAQGARSNQPQHF

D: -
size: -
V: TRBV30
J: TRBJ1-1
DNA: TGTGCCTGGAGGGGGAACTTAGGCGGGAACACTGAAGCTTTCTTT
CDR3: CAWRGNLGGNTEAFF

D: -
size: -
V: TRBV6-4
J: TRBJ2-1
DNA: TGTGCCAGCAGTTGGGCAGGAAGCTCCTACAATGAGCAGTTCTTC
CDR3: CASSWAGSSYNEQFF

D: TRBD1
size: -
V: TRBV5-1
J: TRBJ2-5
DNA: TGCGCCAGCAGCCCACCCTCCGGGACAGCCGATACCCAAGAGACCCAGTACTTC
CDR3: CASSPPSGTADTQETQYF

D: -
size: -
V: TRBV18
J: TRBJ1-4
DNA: TGTGCCAGCTCACCGGCCGCAACTAATGAAAAACTGTTTTTT
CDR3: CASSPAATNEKLFF

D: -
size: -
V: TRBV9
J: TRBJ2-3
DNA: TGTGCCAGCAGCGTAGCCTCAGGGGACCGGGATACGCAGTATTTT
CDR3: CASSVASGDRDTQYF

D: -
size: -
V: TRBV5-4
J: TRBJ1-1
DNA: TGTGCCAGCAGCGCAGACAGGAACACTGAAGCTTTCTTT
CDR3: CASSADRNTEAFF

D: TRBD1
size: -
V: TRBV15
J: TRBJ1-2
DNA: TGTGCCACCAGCAGTCCCCGGGACAGTCACGGGGAGATATATGGCTACACCTTC
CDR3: CATSSPRDSHGEIYGYTF

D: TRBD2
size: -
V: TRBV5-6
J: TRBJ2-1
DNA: TGTGCCAGCAGCTTGTGGGCTAGCGGGGGCCGGGCTCAGTTCTTC
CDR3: CASSLWASGGRAQFF

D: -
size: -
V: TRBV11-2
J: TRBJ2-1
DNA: TGTGCCAGCAGCTTAGATGGGCCGGCGGGGAGTCTTAGGTTCTTC
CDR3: CASSLDGPAGSLRFF

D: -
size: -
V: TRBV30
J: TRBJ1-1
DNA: TGTGCCTGGATGGGGGTCGGCACTGAAGCTTTCTTT
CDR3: CAWMGVGTEAFF